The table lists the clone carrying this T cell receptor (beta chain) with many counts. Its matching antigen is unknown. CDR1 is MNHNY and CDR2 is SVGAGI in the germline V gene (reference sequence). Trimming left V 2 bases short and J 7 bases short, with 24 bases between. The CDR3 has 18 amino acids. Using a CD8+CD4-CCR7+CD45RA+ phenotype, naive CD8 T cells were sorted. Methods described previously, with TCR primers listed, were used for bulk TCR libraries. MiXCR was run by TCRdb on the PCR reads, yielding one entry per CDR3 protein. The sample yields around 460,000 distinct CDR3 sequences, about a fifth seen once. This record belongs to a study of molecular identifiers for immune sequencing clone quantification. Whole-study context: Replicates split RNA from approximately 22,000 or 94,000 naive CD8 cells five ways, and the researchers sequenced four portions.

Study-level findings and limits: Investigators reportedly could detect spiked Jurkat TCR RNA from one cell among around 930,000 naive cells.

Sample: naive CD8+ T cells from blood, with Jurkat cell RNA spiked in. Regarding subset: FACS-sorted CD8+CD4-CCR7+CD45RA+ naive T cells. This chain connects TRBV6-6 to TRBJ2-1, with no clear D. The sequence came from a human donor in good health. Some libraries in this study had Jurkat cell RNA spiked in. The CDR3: CASSYVPVGLAWGNEQFF. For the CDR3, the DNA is TGTGCCAGCAGTTACGTTCCCGTAGGGTTAGCCTGGGGTAATGAGCAGTTCTTC.